This T cell receptor beta chain was recorded in a study of technical replicates of blood from a few donors. This table comes from immunoSEQ multiplex PCR, and its TCRdb copy is limited to in-frame clones, with some not included. The top ten hold 0.3% to 0.45% of the sample, which has roughly 71,000 clones, 94% seen once. The CDR3 length is 16 residues. The germline V gene has CDR1 SGHNT and CDR2 YYREEE (reference sequence). Germline trimming cut 2 bases from V and 5 bases from J; bases unmatched to any gene: 8. The sample consisted of T cells isolated from PBMCs. The TCR originated in a human donor in good health. The V gene is TRBV5-4, the J gene TRBJ2-1; 9 bases are a match to TRBD1. CDR3 residues: CASSLNRDRDNNEQFF. In nucleotides, the CDR3 is TGTGCCAGCAGCTTAAACCGGGACAGGGACAACAATGAGCAGTTCTTC.